Listed below are T cell receptor beta chains from one sample, sequenced in a study of shared clonotypes between healthy human individuals. TCRdb's copy holds only in-frame clones and misses some; the assay was immunoSEQ multiplex PCR. This table holds about 2 million clones, about 95% found once. The sequencing sample was made of naive CD8+ T cells sorted from blood. These receptor sequences come from a man between 18 and 29 years old in good health. Each CDR3 is given with its conserved first and last residue. The D gene is left open where the match is weak. The size field is filled for only some rows; it gives once, few, many or a size class.

TRBJ1-2 . TRBV5-4 . TGTGCCAGCAGCTTGGGCCAGATTTATGGCTACACCTTC CASSLGQIYGYTF
TRBJ2-2 . TRBV2 . TGTGCCAGCAGTGACGGTAGGGATGACGGGGAGCTGTTTTTT CASSDGRDDGELFF
TRBJ2-3 . TRBV4-3 . TGCGCCAGCAGCCCCCCCGGGCGGCCACATACGCAGTATTTT CASSPPGRPHTQYF
TRBJ1-2 . TRBV9 . TGTGCCAGCAGCGGACGCCAGGAACGGGGCTATGGCTACACCTTC CASSGRQERGYGYTF
TRBJ2-7 TRBD2 TRBV10-3 . TGTGCCATCAGTGATGAGCGGGAGGGGATCTCCTACGAGCAGTACTTC CAISDEREGISYEQYF
TRBJ1-2 TRBD1 TRBV9 . TGTGCCAGCAGCGTCAAGAGAACCCCGCAGGGGGCAGGAGATGGCTACACCTTC CASSVKRTPQGAGDGYTF
TRBJ2-1 TRBD2 TRBV18 . TGTGCCAGCTCCGATAGCGGGAGGGCACCCAATGAGCAGTTCTTC CASSDSGRAPNEQFF
TRBJ2-3 TRBD1 TRBV7-9 . TGTGCCAGCAGCGGGGGACAGGGTGGTTTCACAGATACGCAGTATTTT CASSGGQGGFTDTQYF
TRBJ2-1 . TRBV5-1 once TGCGCCAGCAGCTTGTCAGGAGGTACCTACAATGAGCAGTTCTTC CASSLSGGTYNEQFF
TRBJ2-5 . TRBV11-2 once TGTGCCAGCAGCTGGGGGAGCGAGACCCAGTACTTC CASSWGSETQYF
TRBJ1-5 . TRBV28 . TGTGCCAGCAGTTTAGTTGGGCGCGATCAGCCCCAGCATTTT CASSLVGRDQPQHF
TRBJ2-7 . TRBV20-1 . TGCAGTGCTAGAGCCCCCGGCGAGCAGTACTTC CSARAPGEQYF
TRBJ2-3 . TRBV25-1 . TGTGCCAGCAGTGAATATCACACAGATACGCAGTATTTT CASSEYHTDTQYF
TRBJ1-2 . TRBV7-9 . TGTGCCAGCAGCTTAGGAACAGACGGCTACACCTTC CASSLGTDGYTF
TRBJ2-7 . TRBV19 . TGTGCCAGTAGTACCTTTCCCTCCTACGAGCAGTACTTC CASSTFPSYEQYF
TRBJ1-1 . TRBV2 . TGTGCCAGCAGGGGACCTCCGAACACTGAAGCTTTCTTT CASRGPPNTEAFF
TRBJ2-5 . TRBV5-1 . TGCGCCAGCAGCTCAACCCTCGGGACACCGCAAGAGACCCAGTACTTC CASSSTLGTPQETQYF
TRBJ2-3 . TRBV29-1 . TGCAGCGTCGACAGCACAGATACGCAGTATTTT CSVDSTDTQYF
TRBJ2-7 . TRBV6-5 . TGTGCCAGCAGTTACGGGAGTACACTAGGCTACGAGCAGTACTTC CASSYGSTLGYEQYF
TRBJ2-3 . TRBV7-9 . TGTGCCAGCAGCACCTCGCAGGCTACGTTGGATACGCAGTATTTT CASSTSQATLDTQYF
TRBJ2-7 . TRBV19 . TGTGCCAGTAGTAGGGGGGTATACCCCTCCGAGCAGTACTTC CASSRGVYPSEQYF
TRBJ1-5 . TRBV7-9 . TGTGCCAGCAGCTTGAGTACAGGCAATCAGCCCCAGCATTTT CASSLSTGNQPQHF
TRBJ1-6 TRBD1 TRBV19 . TGTGCCAGTAACCCTGGACAGGGCGCATCACCCCTCCACTTT CASNPGQGASPLHF
TRBJ2-3 TRBD2 TRBV29-1 . TGCAGCGTCATAGCGGGAGGGAACACAGATACGCAGTATTTT CSVIAGGNTDTQYF
TRBJ2-3 . TRBV11-2 . TGTGCCAGCAGCTCTGAGGGAACAGATACGCAGTATTTT CASSSEGTDTQYF
TRBJ2-5 . TRBV9 . TGTGCCAGCAGCGCGAATGAGCAACAAGAGACCCAGTACTTC CASSANEQQETQYF
TRBJ1-6 TRBD1 TRBV5-4 . TGTGCCAGCAGCTTGGAGACAGGGGGAAGAGATTCACCCCTCCACTTT CASSLETGGRDSPLHF
TRBJ1-1 . TRBV30 . TGTGCCTGGGCGTCGGGGGTAATCACTGAAGCTTTCTTT CAWASGVITEAFF
TRBJ1-1 . TRBV5-1 . TGCGCCAGCAGCTTGGGGGCGGCGAGCACTGAAGCTTTCTTT CASSLGAASTEAFF
TRBJ2-7 TRBD2 TRBV9 . TGTGCCAGCAGCGTAGATCGGGGGGGATACGAGCAGTACTTC CASSVDRGGYEQYF
TRBJ1-1 . TRBV5-3 . TGTGCCAGAAGCTTGTGTAAAGGGGCCATGAACACTGAAGCTTTCTTT CARSLCKGAMNTEAFF
TRBJ2-2 . TRBV4-2 . TGTGCCAGCAGCCAAGATCCGTGGGAGGCGGGCACCGGGGAGCTGTTTTTT CASSQDPWEAGTGELFF
TRBJ1-1 . TRBV4-1 . TGCGCCAGCAGCTGGGGAGGGGACACTGAAGCTTTCTTT CASSWGGDTEAFF
TRBJ2-7 TRBD2 TRBV27 . TGTGCCAGCAGTGAAGCGGGAGGCCCCGGCGAGCAGTACTTC CASSEAGGPGEQYF
TRBJ2-7 TRBD2 TRBV6-5 . TGTGCCAGCAGTTACTCTAGCGGGAGCCACGAGCAGTACTTC CASSYSSGSHEQYF
TRBJ2-7 . TRBV7-2 . TGTGCCAGCAGCTTATCCCTGACAGCATACGAGCAGTACTTC CASSLSLTAYEQYF
TRBJ1-4 TRBD1 TRBV9 . TGTGCCAGCAGCCCGGGACAGCATGCAACTAATGAAAAACTGTTTTTT CASSPGQHATNEKLFF
TRBJ1-3 . TRBV5-1 . TGCGCCAGCAGCGTAGACAGAGACTCTGGAAACACCATATATTTT CASSVDRDSGNTIYF
TRBJ2-2 . TRBV27 . TGTGCCAGCAGTCCTAATACCGGGGAGCTGTTTTTT CASSPNTGELFF
TRBJ2-7 TRBD2 TRBV27 . TGTGCCAGCAGGGGGGGGTTCTACGAGCAGTACTTC CASRGGFYEQYF
TRBJ2-1 . TRBV6-5 . TGTGCCAGCAGTTACTCGCATGAGCAGTTCTTC CASSYSHEQFF
TRBJ1-1 . TRBV30 . TGTGCCTGGAGTGTCATGGGAGACACTGAAGCTTTCTTT CAWSVMGDTEAFF
TRBJ2-2 . TRBV29-1 . TGCAGCGTTTTAAGGTTTACCGGGGAGCTGTTTTTT CSVLRFTGELFF
TRBJ1-3 . TRBV29-1 . TGCAGCGTTGAAGGTGGACCCGCGGGAAACACCATATATTTT CSVEGGPAGNTIYF
TRBJ2-2 TRBD1 TRBV6-5 . TGTGCCAGCAGTTACCCGGCAGGGGGCGAGACCGGGGAGCTGTTTTTT CASSYPAGGETGELFF
TRBJ2-3 . TRBV10-2 . TGCGCCAGCAGTGAGCCCGTTCCTAGCACAGATACGCAGTATTTT CASSEPVPSTDTQYF
TRBJ2-3 . TRBV2 . TGTGCCAGCAGAGAGATACTAGGGTCCACGGCGGGGAGTTCGACAGATACGCAGTATTTT CASREILGSTAGSSTDTQYF
TRBJ2-1 . TRBV30 . TGTGCCTGGAGTTTATCTGAGCAGTTCTTC CAWSLSEQFF
TRBJ2-7 . TRBV28 . TGTGCCAGCAGTTTTACAGGGACGGACGAGCAGTACTTC CASSFTGTDEQYF
TRBJ1-3 . TRBV28 . TGTGCCAGCAGTTTGGGATCAAATTCTGGAAACACCATATATTTT CASSLGSNSGNTIYF
TRBJ2-1 . TRBV7-3 . TGTGCCAGCAGCCCAGACCACCTCCTGGGCAATGAGCAGTTCTTC CASSPDHLLGNEQFF
TRBJ2-5 . TRBV4-1 . TGCGCCAGCAGCCAAGGTTACCGGGACCGCCAAGAGACCCAGTACTTC CASSQGYRDRQETQYF
TRBJ2-1 TRBD2 TRBV9 . TGTGCCAGCAGCTCCAGTCGGCTAGCGGCCTACAATGAGCAGTTCTTC CASSSSRLAAYNEQFF